Below are 23 T cell receptor beta chains sequenced from a single sample in a study of patients and donors after allogeneic stem cell transplantation (dated by TCRdb to about 2020). The library was produced with RT-PCR. Sequencing was carried out with a NextSeq 550. TCRdb redid the processing of the public reads, applying fastp at Q25 and MiXCR, and retained in-frame beta chains. When rows share a CDR3 protein, they turn into one entry using the most common DNA and genes. The sample data list 70,000 to 100,000 distinct CDR3 sequences, and just under 5% of these were observed just once. 2.6% of the sample goes to the ten largest clones. The sample was blood, either unsorted or a sorted T cell fraction (not recorded which). The receptors derive from a human donor who was either an allogeneic HSCT recipient or a stem cell or donor lymphocyte infusion donor (not recorded which). It is not recorded whose cells these are; they may come from a transplant donor.

This clonotype was observed at least ten times. The rearrangement links TRBV18 to TRBJ2-5, with TRBD1 matching 7 bases. Germline loops: CDR1 KGHSH, CDR2 LQKENI. This CDR3 spans 15 amino acids. Germline trimming cut 6 bases from V and 5 bases from J; bases unmatched to any gene: 12. This CDR3 reads CASSPGTAREETQYF. The DNA of the CDR3 is TGTGCCAGCTCTCCCGGGACAGCTAGGGAGGAGACCCAGTACTTC.

The J gene is TRBJ1-5, the V gene TRBV16, with 7 bases aligning to TRBD1. The germline gives CDR1 KGHSY, CDR2 FQNENV. The CDR3 extends over 19 amino acids. V trimming: 4 bases; J trimming: 0 bases; junction bases outside the gene matches: 15. The CDR3 DNA reads TGTGCCAGCAGCCCCCTGAGTACAGGGGCGGTCAATAGCAATCAGCCCCAGCATTTT. Its translation: CASSPLSTGAVNSNQPQHF.

There are many counts of this clonotype. DNA of the CDR3: TGCAGTGCTAGAGATTTCAGCCCGAGACAGGGTTTTACTAATGAAAAACTGTTTTTT. Its protein is CSARDFSPRQGFTNEKLFF. V is TRBV20-1 and J is TRBJ1-4; 7 bases are a match to TRBD1. The CDR3 sequence is 19 residues long. Per the germline V gene, CDR1 is DFQATT and CDR2 is SNEGSKA (reference sequence). V was pared by 0 bases and J by 2 bases, with 15 bases of the junction left unmatched.

This clonotype has a count of ten or more. This sequence joins TRBV9 and TRBJ2-3; 7 bases map to TRBD2. The CDR3 length is 16 residues. J lost 4 bases, V lost 3 bases, and 11 bases had no gene match. Germline CDR1 SGDLS, CDR2 YYNGEE. CDR3 sequence reads: CASSGYLAVGADTQYF. The CDR3 nucleotides are TGTGCCAGCAGCGGTTACCTAGCGGTGGGAGCAGATACGCAGTATTTT.

This clonotype was counted ten times or more. The chain links TRBV11-1 to TRBJ2-2; TRBD1 matches at 9 bases. V was clipped by 5 bases and J by 3 bases; unmatched bases: 19. Looked up from germline, CDR1 is SGHAT and CDR2 is FQDESV (reference sequence). The CDR3 covers 20 residues. The CDR3 region is CASSPDMGQGREWDTGELFF. The CDR3 region has the DNA TGTGCCAGCAGCCCAGATATGGGACAGGGACGAGAGTGGGACACCGGGGAGCTGTTTTTT.

This clonotype was detected many times. The V gene is TRBV6-2 or TRBV6-3, the J gene TRBJ2-7; 10 nucleotides agree with TRBD2. The CDR3 loop spans 16 amino acids. J was trimmed by 2 bases and V by 5 bases; bases with no gene match: 9. Germline CDR1 MNHEY, CDR2 SVGEGT. The CDR3 region has the DNA TGTGCCAGCAGTCCCGCCCACACTAGCGGGGCCTACGAGCAGTACTTC. Translating it yields CASSPAHTSGAYEQYF.

The V gene is TRBV23-1, the J gene TRBJ1-1, with D unclear. TRBV23-1 is an open reading frame, and its role is uncertain. The CDR3 covers 12 residues. Trimming stripped 10 bases from V and 3 bases from J, with 12 bases between. In DNA form, the CDR3 reads TGCGCCAAAGGGCGGATGGACACTGAAGCTTTCTTT. It yields the protein CAKGRMDTEAFF.

This clonotype was counted ten times or more. V gene TRBV6-1 combines with J gene TRBJ1-1; tentative D call: TRBD1 (5 bases). CDR1 is MNHNS, CDR2 SASEGT, per germline. V gave up 6 bases and J gave up 0 bases, with 26 bases separating them. The CDR3 is made up of 19 amino acids. The CDR3 DNA reads as TGTGCCAGCAGCAGGGCCCCATCGGCCACGGCCTACATGAACACTGAAGCTTTCTTT. This sequence encodes CASSRAPSATAYMNTEAFF.

This clonotype showed up just a few times. The chain employs TRBV6-1 and TRBJ2-7; D remains ambiguous. This CDR3 has 13 amino acids. Germline V gives CDR1 MNHNS, CDR2 SASEGT. The germline V and J ends were trimmed by 5 bases and 3 bases, with 11 bases remaining between them. Written as DNA, the CDR3 is TGTGCCAGCAGTCCCCGGCTAGACTACGAGCAGTACTTC. Protein: CASSPRLDYEQYF.

This clonotype was detected ten times or more. This chain links TRBV27 with TRBJ2-1; 15 nucleotides match TRBD2. V lost 6 bases to trimming and J lost 1 base; unmatched junction nucleotides: 7. From germline, CDR1 is MNHEY and CDR2 SMNVEV (reference sequence). The CDR3 consists of 18 residues. The CDR3: CASRPGTSGGFSYNEQFF. The DNA for the CDR3 is TGTGCCAGCAGACCAGGGACTAGCGGGGGGTTTTCCTACAATGAGCAGTTCTTC.

This clonotype was seen at least ten times. The chain has TRBV7-8 and TRBJ2-5; 11 bases are shared with TRBD2. The CDR3 consists of 15 residues. Losses at the gene ends were 3 bases for V and 2 bases for J; bases not matched to a gene: 2. Germline-derived CDR1 and CDR2 are SGHVS and FQNEAQ. CDR3 loop: CASSFRLAGQETQYF. CDR3 nucleotide sequence: TGTGCCAGCAGCTTCCGACTAGCGGGGCAAGAGACCCAGTACTTC.

This clonotype has ten or more counts. The V call is TRBV4-2, the J call TRBJ2-1; the match to TRBD2 covers 16 bases. The V and J ends lost 7 bases and 7 bases, in that order; junction bases with no gene match: 7. This CDR3 spans 16 amino acids. From germline, CDR1 is LGHNA and CDR2 YNFKEQ. The CDR3 DNA sequence: TGTGCCAGCACTCTCACGGGACTAGCGGGAGGGAATGAGCAGTTCTTC. This gives the protein CASTLTGLAGGNEQFF.

This clonotype came up many times. The rearrangement joins TRBV5-1 to TRBJ2-2; 7 bases align to TRBD2. Germline V gene sequence: CDR1 SGHRS, CDR2 YFSETQ. The CDR3 sequence is 17 residues long. Trimming took 3 bases from V and 4 from J; bases not matched to a gene: 12. The CDR3 spells CASSSPGGRGPTGELFF. The CDR3 bases are TGCGCCAGCAGCTCGCCGGGGGGAAGGGGCCCCACCGGGGAGCTGTTTTTT.

This clonotype was recorded at least ten times. The chain is built from TRBV24-1 and TRBJ2-3; D is uncertain. CDR1 and CDR2 from the germline V gene are KGHDR and SFDVKD. The CDR3 covers 16 residues. V gave up 5 bases and J gave up 0 bases, with 14 bases separating them. CDR3 bases: TGTGCCACCAGTGGGTCTCGCAGTCCTAGCACAGATACGCAGTATTTT. Protein product: CATSGSRSPSTDTQYF.

This clonotype showed up many times. The rearrangement uses TRBV4-2 and TRBJ2-1; weak D call: TRBD2 (6 bases). The CDR3 contains 15 residues. V was pared by 1 base and J by 7 bases, with 14 bases between. The germline gives CDR1 LGHNA, CDR2 YNFKEQ. CDR3 sequence reads: CASSQAGRMGNEQFF. For the CDR3, the DNA is TGTGCCAGCAGCCAAGCCGGGAGAATGGGGAATGAGCAGTTCTTC.

The sample holds a few counts of this clonotype. The rearrangement uses TRBV5-4 and TRBJ2-1; D could derive from TRBD1 or TRBD2 (5 bases each). V was shortened by 4 bases and J by 5 bases, with 16 bases between the two germline ends. Germline V gene data show CDR1 as SGHNT and CDR2 as YYREEE (reference sequence). The length of the CDR3 is 15 residues. This CDR3 is CASSDSGAINNEQFF. The CDR3 nucleotides are TGTGCCAGCAGCGACAGCGGAGCAATAAACAATGAGCAGTTCTTC.

This clonotype showed up many times. The rearrangement joins TRBV6-1 to TRBJ2-2; the D gene is possibly TRBD1 (5 bases). CDR3 length: 15 amino acids. The V end lost 6 bases, the J end lost 6 bases, and 17 bases lay between the germline ends. The germline CDR1 and CDR2 sequences are MNHNS and SASEGT. In DNA, the CDR3 is TGTGCCAGCAGAACCCCCGGATTAGGGGCCGGGGAGCTGTTTTTT. Translated: CASRTPGLGAGELFF.

This clonotype was seen a few times. The chain couples TRBV19 to TRBJ2-2; D gene ambiguous. V was shortened by 7 bases and J by 6 bases, with 12 bases between the two germline ends. Germline CDR1 is LNHDA and CDR2 is SQIVND (reference sequence). CDR3 size: 13 residues. The CDR3 region has the DNA TGTGCCAGTAAGAAGGGTGACGCCGGGGAGCTGTTTTTT. Residues: CASKKGDAGELFF.

This clonotype was detected only a few times. The V call is TRBV18, the J call TRBJ2-3; 9 positions match TRBD2. The germline gives CDR1 KGHSH, CDR2 LQKENI. CDR3 size: 16 residues. Germline trimming cut 4 bases from V and 2 bases from J; bases unmatched to any gene: 7. The CDR3, as DNA: TGTGCCAGCTCACAAAATAGCGGGAGTTCCACAGATACGCAGTATTTT. Protein sequence: CASSQNSGSSTDTQYF.

At least ten counts were recorded for this clonotype. The chain joins TRBV12-3 or TRBV12-4 to TRBJ1-1, with 7 bases identical to TRBD1. The CDR3 contains 13 residues. With 7 bases clipped from V and 7 bases from J, the junction kept 9 bases outside the gene matches. CDR3 sequence: CASTMEGANEAFF. DNA of the CDR3: TGTGCCAGCACCATGGAGGGGGCTAATGAAGCTTTCTTT.

Written as DNA, the CDR3 is TGTGCCACGGGAGGGCCCTACAATCAGCCCCAGCATTTT. It is translated as CATGGPYNQPQHF. J is TRBJ1-5 and V is TRBV19; D gene uncertain. Trimming removed 10 bases from V and 3 bases from J, with 13 bases in between. Germline V gene lookup returns CDR1 LNHDA and CDR2 SQIVND (reference sequence). The CDR3 loop spans 13 amino acids.

This clonotype was counted at least ten times. CDR3 DNA sequence: TGTGCCAGCAGCCAGTCTAGCGGGAGGGCGGGGGAGCAGTACTTC. Its translation is CASSQSSGRAGEQYF. The chain recombines TRBV3-1 with TRBJ2-7; 12 nucleotides line up with TRBD2. This CDR3 is built from 15 residues. Germline CDR1 and CDR2: LGHDT and YNNKEL (reference sequence). Losses at the gene ends were 3 bases for V and 7 bases for J; bases not matched to a gene: 7.

This clonotype has ten or more counts. The CDR3 nucleotides read TGTGCCAGCAGCAGACAGGGTAAAGATACGCAGTATTTT. As protein: CASSRQGKDTQYF. The V gene is TRBV7-8, the J gene TRBJ2-3; TRBD1 agrees at 7 bases. CDR3 length: 13 amino acids. The V and J ends lost 5 bases and 5 bases, in that order; junction bases with no gene match: 4. Germline CDR1 and CDR2: SGHVS and FQNEAQ.